This TCR beta chain was captured in a study of shared clonotypes between healthy human individuals. The method was immunoSEQ multiplex PCR; TCRdb's version includes in-frame clones alone and lacks a portion of them. The sample has 150,000 to 200,000 clones, 90% to 95% seen once. Trimming took off 5 bases at V and 0 bases at J, with 9 bases between the two ends. Germline CDR1 reads SEHNR; CDR2 reads FQNEAQ (reference sequence). The CDR3 has 14 amino acids. The genes are TRBV7-9 and TRBJ2-3; D not certain. This TCR was sampled from a woman aged 25 to 39 in good health. What was sequenced was naive CD4+ T cells sorted from blood. Subset here: CD45RA+ positively selected. CDR3 nucleotide sequence: TGTGCCAGCAGCAGAGAACTCAGCACAGATACGCAGTATTTT. Translating it yields CASSRELSTDTQYF.